Following are 23 T cell receptor beta chains from one sample sequenced in a study of vaccination effects on CD4 cells after COVID-19. No antigen is known for these receptors. ViraFEST used viral peptide pools to expand antigen-specific CD4+ T cells before sequencing. Once cultured for approximately eleven days, the cells underwent separation to obtain CD4+ T cells. As their vaccination, participants received two doses of either BNT162b2 or mRNA-1273. Measured with immunoSEQ multiplex PCR; TCRdb has only the in-frame clones, and not every one. The sample holds tens of thousands of clones, about 70% seen once. This sample comprised CD4+ T cells from PBMCs cultured with HCoV-229E spike peptides, obtained after COVID-19 vaccination. The receptors were gathered from a human donor who received a COVID-19 vaccine.

V gene TRBV7-6 combines with J gene TRBJ2-3; the D gene is possibly TRBD2 (6 bases). V lost 2 bases to trimming and J lost 3 bases, with 18 bases between them. This CDR3 spans 17 amino acids. The germline V gene has CDR1 SGHVS and CDR2 FNYEAQ. CDR3: CASSLFGAGIETDTQYF. DNA for the CDR3: TGTGCCAGCAGCTTATTCGGGGCGGGAATTGAGACAGATACGCAGTATTTT.

The rearrangement joins TRBV5-6 to TRBJ1-1, with 7 bases identical to TRBD1. Trimming took 3 bases from V and 0 from J; bases not matched to a gene: 2. The CDR3 loop spans 14 amino acids. Per the germline V gene, CDR1 is SGHDT and CDR2 is YYEEEE. CDR3 DNA: TGTGCCAGCAGCTCTGGACAGGTGAACACTGAAGCTTTCTTT. It yields the protein CASSSGQVNTEAFF.

The gene calls are TRBV5-6 and TRBJ1-3, with D unclear. V gave up 5 bases and J gave up 3 bases, with 18 bases separating them. The germline gives CDR1 SGHDT, CDR2 YYEEEE. There are 16 residues in the CDR3. The CDR3 is CASSTDWEGFGNTIYF. The CDR3 bases are TGTGCCAGCAGTACCGACTGGGAAGGTTTTGGAAACACCATATATTTT.

This rearrangement joins TRBV4-2 to TRBJ2-2; D call uncertain. The germline V gene encodes CDR1 LGHNA and CDR2 YNFKEQ. Trimming took off 1 base at V and 3 bases at J, with 9 bases between the two ends. The CDR3 has 15 amino acids. The CDR3 region is CASSQGNVYTGELFF. The CDR3 DNA follows: TGTGCCAGCAGCCAAGGAAACGTATACACCGGGGAGCTGTTTTTT.

This clone was found a few times. The gene calls are TRBV19 and TRBJ2-1, with 11 bases aligning to TRBD2. The CDR3 loop spans 16 amino acids. CDR1 and CDR2 from the germline V gene are LNHDA and SQIVND (reference sequence). After removal of 5 bases from V and 2 bases from J, the junction contained 5 bases not matched to a gene. CDR3 protein: CASSFLAGGAYNEQFF. For the CDR3, the DNA is TGTGCCAGTAGTTTCCTAGCGGGAGGAGCCTACAATGAGCAGTTCTTC. Looking up the rest from reference TRBV19 and TRBJ2-1 gives the full variable domain: DGGITQSPKYLFRKEGQNVTLSCEQNLNHDAMYWYRQDPGQGLRLIYYSQIVNDFQKGDIAEGYSVSREKKESFPLTVTSAQKNPTAFYLCASSFLAGGAYNEQFFGPGTRLTVL.

This clone showed up just a few times. Other DNA sequences in the same sample also yield this CDR3. The chain recombines TRBV7-9 with TRBJ1-5, with 7 bases lining up with TRBD1. The V gene end was trimmed by 1 base and the J gene end by 7 bases; junction bases not matched to a gene: 4. Germline-derived CDR1 and CDR2 are SEHNR and FQNEAQ (reference sequence). This CDR3 is built from 14 residues. The CDR3 protein is CASSLGQGGQPQHF. CDR3 bases: TGTGCCAGCAGCTTAGGACAGGGAGGCCAGCCCCAGCATTTT.

This clone occurred a few times. The V and J genes are TRBV2 and TRBJ1-3; D call uncertain. Germline values: CDR1 SNHLY, CDR2 FYNNEI. The germline V and J ends were trimmed by 3 bases and 1 base, with 7 bases remaining between them. The length of the CDR3 is 14 residues. CDR3 region: CASSEPRSGNTIYF. The CDR3 nucleotides are TGTGCCAGCAGTGAGCCTCGTTCTGGAAACACCATATATTTT.

The chain employs TRBV4-1 and TRBJ1-4; D unresolved. The CDR3 is 13 residues long. V gave up 1 base and J gave up 8 bases, with 8 bases separating them. Germline V gene data show CDR1 as MGHRA and CDR2 as YSYEKL. The CDR3 sequence: CASSQGPGEKLFF. CDR3 sequence (DNA): TGCGCCAGCAGCCAAGGTCCGGGAGAAAAACTGTTTTTT.

This sequence joins TRBV7-2 and TRBJ2-1; the match to TRBD2 covers 12 bases. CDR1 is SGHTA, CDR2 FQGNSA, per germline. V trimming: 2 bases; J trimming: 8 bases; junction bases outside the gene matches: 13. CDR3 length: 18 amino acids. The CDR3 loop reads CASSLMVASGGAGYEQFF. The DNA for the CDR3 is TGTGCCAGCAGCTTAATGGTGGCTAGCGGGGGGGCCGGGTATGAGCAGTTCTTC.

V usage is TRBV24-1 and J usage is TRBJ1-2; D gene unclear. The CDR3 has 12 amino acids. V lost 7 bases to trimming and J lost 3 bases, with 8 bases between them. The germline CDR1 and CDR2 sequences are KGHDR and SFDVKD. The CDR3 DNA sequence: TGTGCCACCAGCCGGGAGGACTATGGCTACACCTTC. It yields the protein CATSREDYGYTF.

In DNA, the CDR3 is TGCGCCAGCAGCCGGGATACTAGCACAGATACGCAGTATTTT. This codes for CASSRDTSTDTQYF. The V gene is TRBV5-1, the J gene TRBJ2-3, with D maybe TRBD2 (5 bases). CDR1 and CDR2 (germline): SGHRS, YFSETQ. The CDR3 runs 14 residues. The V end lost 4 bases, the J end lost 0 bases, and 9 bases lay between the germline ends.

The genes are TRBV3-1 (or the pseudogene TRBV3-2) and TRBJ1-5, with D maybe TRBD1 (6 bases). CDR3 length: 15 residues. The germline V and J ends were trimmed by 8 bases and 2 bases, with 16 bases remaining between them. Germline loops: CDR1 LGHDT, CDR2 YNNKEL (reference sequence). The CDR3 bases are TGTGCCAGCCGACCATCCGAGGGGGGCAATCAGCCCCAGCATTTT. Its translation is CASRPSEGGNQPQHF.

The chain couples TRBV4-1 to TRBJ1-1, with D hard to call. Germline V gives CDR1 MGHRA, CDR2 YSYEKL. The CDR3 sequence is 14 residues long. V was clipped by 6 bases and J by 0 bases, with 11 bases between them. As DNA, the CDR3 is TGCGCCAGCAGTCCCGGGCCCTTGAACACTGAAGCTTTCTTT. This codes for CASSPGPLNTEAFF.

The chain employs TRBV3-1 (or the pseudogene TRBV3-2) and TRBJ1-6; D not resolved. V lost 0 bases and J 0 bases, leaving 12 bases between the germline ends. Germline V lookup: CDR1 LGHDT, CDR2 YNNKEL (reference sequence). CDR3 length: 18 residues. The CDR3 coding sequence is TGTGCCAGCAGCCAAGAAAGCGCCGCCAGCTCCTATAATTCACCCCTCCACTTT. This gives the protein CASSQESAASSYNSPLHF.

V gene TRBV29-1 combines with J gene TRBJ1-1; the D gene is possibly TRBD1 (5 bases). This CDR3 has 14 residues. Germline V gene sequence: CDR1 SQVTM, CDR2 ANQGSEA. V dropped 6 bases and J dropped 7 bases, with 21 bases sitting between them. The CDR3 sequence: CSVTDTVPVSEAFF. DNA of the CDR3: TGCAGCGTGACGGACACGGTGCCCGTAAGTGAAGCTTTCTTT.

The chain has TRBV29-1 and TRBJ2-2; D may match TRBD1 or TRBD2 (6 bases each). CDR3 size: 13 residues. The ends were cut back, 0 bases at V and 7 bases at J, with 9 bases in the middle. Per germline, CDR1 SQVTM and CDR2 ANQGSEA. CDR3 nucleotide sequence: TGCAGCGTTGAAGAACAGGGAGGCGGGGAGCTGTTTTTT. Protein product: CSVEEQGGGELFF.

The chain is built from TRBV27 and TRBJ1-6, with a tentative D call TRBD1 (5 bases). V was clipped by 6 bases and J by 8 bases, with 11 bases between them. The CDR3 is 13 amino acids. Germline CDR1 and CDR2: MNHEY and SMNVEV (reference sequence). In DNA form, the CDR3 reads TGTGCCAGCAGATACAGGCGGGATTCACCCCTCCACTTT. Amino acids: CASRYRRDSPLHF.

This sequence joins TRBV9 and TRBJ1-3, with D uncertain. In germline, CDR1 is SGDLS, CDR2 YYNGEE. Trimming took 0 bases from V and 0 from J, leaving 10 bases between them. The CDR3 is 16 amino acids. The CDR3 loop reads CASSVDREISGNTIYF. CDR3 bases: TGTGCCAGCAGCGTAGACCGGGAAATCTCTGGAAACACCATATATTTT.

This chain connects TRBV18 to TRBJ1-1, with D hard to call. The CDR3 has 15 residues. V dropped 4 bases and J dropped 0 bases, with 12 bases sitting between them. Germline values: CDR1 KGHSH, CDR2 LQKENI. The CDR3 is CASSQRTGLNTEAFF. The CDR3 DNA follows: TGTGCCAGCTCACAGAGGACGGGGTTGAACACTGAAGCTTTCTTT.

V is TRBV3-1 (or the pseudogene TRBV3-2) and J is TRBJ2-1, with 9 bases matching TRBD2. The V gene's germline CDR1 is LGHDT and CDR2 YNNKEL (reference sequence). V was pared by 0 bases and J by 6 bases, with 15 bases of the junction left unmatched. This CDR3 is built from 19 residues. CDR3 bases: TGTGCCAGCAGCCAAGATGTCTGGATAGCGGGAGTTTCTTTCAATGAGCAGTTCTTC. It is translated as CASSQDVWIAGVSFNEQFF.

The chain couples TRBV5-1 to TRBJ2-2; D is perhaps TRBD1 (5 bases). Germline CDR1 reads SGHRS; CDR2 reads YFSETQ. The V end lost 0 bases, the J end lost 7 bases, and 13 bases lay between the germline ends. This CDR3 contains 15 residues. For the CDR3, the DNA is TGCGCCAGCAGCTTGGGCGGCAGGGTTGACGGGGAGCTGTTTTTT. It codes for CASSLGGRVDGELFF.

The V call is TRBV7-2, the J call TRBJ2-7, with D perhaps matching TRBD1 or TRBD2 (5 bases each). The CDR3 length is 14 residues. V dropped 1 base and J dropped 6 bases, with 13 bases sitting between them. Looked up from germline, CDR1 is SGHTA and CDR2 is FQGNSA. DNA of the CDR3: TGTGCCAGCAGCTTAGTCCCAGGGACGGGCGAGCAGTACTTC. Its protein product is CASSLVPGTGEQYF.

The J gene is TRBJ2-3, the V gene TRBV5-1; no clear D. V shed 3 bases and J shed 4 bases, with 9 bases lying between them. Germline values: CDR1 SGHRS, CDR2 YFSETQ. The CDR3 spans 13 residues. CDR3 bases: TGCGCCAGCAGCTCCCCCTACTCAGATACGCAGTATTTT. Its translation: CASSSPYSDTQYF.